Below, 3 T cell receptor beta chains from the same sample are listed, as sequenced in a study of blood T cells in healthy people across ages (dated by TCRdb to between 2015 and 2017). The method was 5' RACE. The run used an Illumina HiSeq 2500. The second PCR ran for about 6 to 12 cycles and used a J-beta primer mix along with a sample-barcoded 5' primer. Using fastp at Q25 and MiXCR, TCRdb reprocessed the public reads and kept productive beta chains. Rows are unified per CDR3 protein, each entry keeping the most common DNA and genes. For this sample the table gives about 780,000 distinct CDR3 sequences, of which around 62% were detected only once. The leading ten clones occupy 25% to 30% of the sample. The sample comprised blood. These receptors were taken from a man younger than 40 in good health.

The chain links TRBV20-1 to TRBJ2-3, with 8 bases fitting TRBD1. The CDR3 covers 14 residues. V shed 5 bases, J shed 6 bases, and the junction held 10 bases outside the gene matches. Germline-derived CDR1 and CDR2 are DFQATT and SNEGSKA (reference sequence). The CDR3 is CSAAHRGRTDTQYF. DNA for the CDR3: TGCAGTGCTGCGCACAGGGGGAGGACGGATACGCAGTATTTT.

The chain carries TRBV5-1 and TRBJ2-3; weak D call: TRBD1 (6 bases). The CDR3 has 15 residues. The V end was cut by 0 bases, the J end by 4 bases, with 12 bases between. Germline V gives CDR1 SGHRS, CDR2 YFSETQ. In nucleotides, the CDR3 is TGCGCCAGCAGCTTGGAGGCAGGGGAAGCAGATACGCAGTATTTT. Its protein is CASSLEAGEADTQYF.

J is TRBJ1-2 and V is TRBV27; D uncertain. With 0 bases removed from V and 8 bases from J, the gap between germline ends came to 10 bases. Germline-derived CDR1 and CDR2 are MNHEY and SMNVEV (reference sequence). The CDR3 sequence is 13 residues long. CDR3 nucleotides: TGTGCCAGCAGTTTATCACGGGGTGGAGGCTACACCTTC. It encodes CASSLSRGGGYTF.